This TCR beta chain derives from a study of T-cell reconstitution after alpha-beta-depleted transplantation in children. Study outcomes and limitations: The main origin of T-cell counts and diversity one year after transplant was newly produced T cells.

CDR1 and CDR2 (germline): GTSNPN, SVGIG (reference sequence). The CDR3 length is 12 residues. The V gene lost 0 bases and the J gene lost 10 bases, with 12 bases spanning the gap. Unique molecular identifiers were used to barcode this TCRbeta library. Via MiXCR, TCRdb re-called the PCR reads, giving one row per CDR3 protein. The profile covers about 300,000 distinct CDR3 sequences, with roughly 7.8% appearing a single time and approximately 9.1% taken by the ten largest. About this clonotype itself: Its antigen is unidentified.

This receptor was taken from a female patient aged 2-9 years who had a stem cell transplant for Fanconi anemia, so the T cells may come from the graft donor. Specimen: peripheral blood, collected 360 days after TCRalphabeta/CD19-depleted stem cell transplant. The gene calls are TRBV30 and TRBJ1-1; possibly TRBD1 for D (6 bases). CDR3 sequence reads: CAWSVNREGAFF. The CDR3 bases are TGTGCCTGGAGTGTAAACAGGGAAGGAGCTTTCTTT.